The sequence of this T cell receptor (beta chain) was determined in a study of patients and donors after allogeneic stem cell transplantation. Using its own MiXCR run on the RT-PCR reads, TCRdb lists one record per CDR3 protein. The sample shows some 960,000 distinct CDR3 sequences, about 20% of them seen only once. The germline gives CDR1 MNHNS, CDR2 SASEGT. The CDR3 contains 15 residues. The V gene lost 6 bases and the J gene lost 4 bases, with 16 bases spanning the gap. This receptor was identified in a human donor who was either an allogeneic HSCT recipient or a stem cell or donor lymphocyte infusion donor (not recorded which). It is not recorded whose cells these are; they may come from a transplant donor. The chain recombines TRBV6-1 with TRBJ1-3, with D perhaps matching TRBD1 (5 bases). Sample: blood, either unsorted or a sorted T cell fraction (not recorded which). CDR3 residues: CASRATGTPGNTIYF. For the CDR3, the DNA is TGTGCCAGCAGGGCCACCGGGACTCCCGGAAACACCATATATTTT.